This T cell receptor beta chain was profiled in a study of cytomegalovirus exposure and HLA in healthy donors. Overall study findings and caveats: In vitro testing confirmed a few CMV-associated chains as specific for CMV antigens.

TCRdb keeps only in-frame clones here, not all; method: immunoSEQ multiplex PCR. This sample carries about 110,000 clones, almost 90% of them seen once, and the ten largest clones take less than 2.5%. The donors were members of the validation cohort comprising about 130 subjects, separate from the roughly 730-subject first cohort. As concerns this clone: As yet, its antigen is unknown.

The CDR3 has 17 residues. The V and J ends lost 6 bases and 5 bases, in that order; junction bases with no gene match: 13. Per the germline V gene, CDR1 is SNHLY and CDR2 is FYNNEI. The sequenced sample was PBMCs. The clonotype was recovered from a woman aged 18-29 years in good health and CMV-seronegative. V and J are TRBV2 and TRBJ2-3; 11 bases agree with TRBD2. In nucleotides, the CDR3 is TGTGCCAGCAGCACCAGCTCTAGCGGGGGGTCGAGAGATACGCAGTATTTT. Its translation is CASSTSSSGGSRDTQYF.